This passage covers 6 T cell receptor beta chains from one sample sequenced in a study of human T cells and chemical hapten exposure. Sample time point: healthy volunteer bleed at 6 weeks. Someone pulled total RNA out of unfractionated whole blood. TCRdb re-derived calls from the RACE reads in MiXCR, one entry per CDR3 protein. The profile covers roughly 75,000 distinct CDR3 sequences, with around 9.3% appearing a single time and about 1.7% taken by the ten largest. The sample comprised whole blood. These receptors came from a female donor in good health. Some clones in this sample may be carry-over from other donors' samples.

This clonotype has at least ten counts. The chain employs TRBV4-3 and TRBJ2-6; the D gene is possibly TRBD2 (5 bases). Germline V gene data show CDR1 as LGHNA and CDR2 as YSLEER. Trimming took 0 bases from V and 2 from J, leaving 11 bases between them. This CDR3 region has 17 residues. The CDR3 protein is CASSQDSGVPGANVLTF. Here the CDR3 DNA reads TGCGCCAGCAGCCAAGATTCCGGGGTTCCTGGGGCCAACGTCCTGACTTTC.

This clonotype was seen repeatedly, ten times or more. This sequence joins TRBV28 and TRBJ2-5; 7 nucleotides line up with TRBD1. Germline V gene sequence: CDR1 MDHEN, CDR2 SYDVKM. Trimming at V came to 6 bases and at J to 5 bases, leaving 15 bases not matched to a gene. This CDR3 spans 16 amino acids. DNA for the CDR3: TGTGCCAGCAGCCCAGGACGGGACAGCTTGGAGGAGACCCAGTACTTC. Protein sequence: CASSPGRDSLEETQYF.

This clonotype was counted only a few times. The rearrangement links TRBV12-3 or TRBV12-4 to TRBJ1-6; D is undetermined. The CDR3 contains 14 residues. Trimming took 6 bases from V and 9 from J, leaving 15 bases between them. DNA of the CDR3: TGTGCCAGCAGGATCTCAGTAGCGGGTTCACCCCTCCACTTT. Protein sequence: CASRISVAGSPLHF.

This clonotype was found many times. J is TRBJ1-6 and V is TRBV4-2, with D perhaps matching TRBD1 (5 bases). The germline V and J ends were trimmed by 4 bases and 0 bases, with 22 bases remaining between them. Germline CDR1 and CDR2: LGHNA and YNFKEQ. This CDR3 comprises 20 residues. The CDR3 sequence is CASSRGRGDYDSSYNSPLHF. The CDR3 bases are TGTGCCAGCAGCCGAGGCCGGGGGGATTACGACAGCTCCTATAATTCACCCCTCCACTTT.

This clonotype was picked up many times. V usage is TRBV7-8 and J usage is TRBJ2-2; possibly TRBD2 for D (6 bases). Germline V gene lookup returns CDR1 SGHVS and CDR2 FQNEAQ. The CDR3 is 15 amino acids. Trimming took 6 bases from V and 3 from J, leaving 14 bases between them. The CDR3, as DNA: TGTGCCAGCAGTAGGCGGGGACGGGACACCGGGGAGCTGTTTTTT. Translating gives CASSRRGRDTGELFF.

This clonotype was recorded at least ten times. The J gene is TRBJ2-3, the V gene TRBV4-2; 7 positions match TRBD1. V shed 4 bases and J 2 bases; nucleotides not matched to a gene: 15. The CDR3 has 18 residues. Per the germline V gene, CDR1 is LGHNA and CDR2 is YNFKEQ. CDR3 in amino acids: CASSPRTHGTEYTDTQYF. In DNA, the CDR3 is TGTGCCAGCAGCCCCCGGACCCATGGGACAGAATACACAGATACGCAGTATTTT.